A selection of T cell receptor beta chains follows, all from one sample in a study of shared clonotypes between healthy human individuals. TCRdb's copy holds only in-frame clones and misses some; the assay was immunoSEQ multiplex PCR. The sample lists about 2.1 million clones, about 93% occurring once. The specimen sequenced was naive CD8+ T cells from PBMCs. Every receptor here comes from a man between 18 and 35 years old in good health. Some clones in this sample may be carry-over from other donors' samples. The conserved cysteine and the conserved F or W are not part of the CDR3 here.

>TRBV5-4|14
ASSLPSGGVGETQY
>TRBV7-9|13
ASSLSERGALEQY
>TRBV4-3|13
ASSQGQGRDTEAF
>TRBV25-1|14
ASSAVGQLPNNEQF
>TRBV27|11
ASMDRGGRGYT
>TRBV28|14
ASSLLAGRNTGELF
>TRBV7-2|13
ASSLVSGTRDTQY
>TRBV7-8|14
ASSLGGVGFSYEQY
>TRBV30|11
AWSPRESGREY
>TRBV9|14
ASSHGAGAGTGELF
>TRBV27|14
ASSLPGTGQEDTQY
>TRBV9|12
ASSTNWGTDTQY
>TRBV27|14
ASSSYTSGGSYEQY
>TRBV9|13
ASSVWGTSSDTQY
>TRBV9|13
ASSATGAPGYGYT
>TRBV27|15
ASRPILAGVHTDTQY
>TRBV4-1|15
ASSLIQGALTNYGYT
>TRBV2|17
ASSESSWGPWGDTGELF
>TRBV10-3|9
ASRGNTEAF
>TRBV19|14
ASNDPYLMGTGELF
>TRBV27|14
ASSLNRVTGANVLT
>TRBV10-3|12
AISESGTASFGY
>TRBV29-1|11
SVVWGLAYEQF
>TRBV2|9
ASRRLYGYT
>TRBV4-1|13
ASSHRLGVIGELF
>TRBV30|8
AWDGDEQF
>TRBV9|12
ASSVGKVGSEQY
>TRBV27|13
ASSSWTSAFYEQY
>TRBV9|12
ASSYGQKYNEQF
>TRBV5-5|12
ASSLPTSGIEQF
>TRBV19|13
ASSPDRGLETEAF
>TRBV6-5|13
ASSYGGLGPETQY
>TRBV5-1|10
ASSSGGTATF
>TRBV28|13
ASTPRLAVQETQY